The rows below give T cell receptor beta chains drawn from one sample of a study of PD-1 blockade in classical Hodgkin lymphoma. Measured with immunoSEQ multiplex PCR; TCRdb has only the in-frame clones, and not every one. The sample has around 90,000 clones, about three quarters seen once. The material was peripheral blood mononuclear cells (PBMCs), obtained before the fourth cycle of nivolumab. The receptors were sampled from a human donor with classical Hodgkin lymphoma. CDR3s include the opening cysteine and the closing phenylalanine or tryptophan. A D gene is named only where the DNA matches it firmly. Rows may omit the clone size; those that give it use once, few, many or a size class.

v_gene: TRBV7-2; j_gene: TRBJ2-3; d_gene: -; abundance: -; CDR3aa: CASSLSSTDTQYF; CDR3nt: TGTGCCAGCAGCTTATCATCCACAGATACGCAGTATTTT
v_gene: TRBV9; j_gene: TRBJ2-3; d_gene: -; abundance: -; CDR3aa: CASSVVSGTDTQYF; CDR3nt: TGTGCCAGCAGCGTAGTTAGCGGCACAGATACGCAGTATTTT
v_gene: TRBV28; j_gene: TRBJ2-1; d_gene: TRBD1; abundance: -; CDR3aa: CASTDWTGGYNEQFF; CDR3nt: TGTGCCAGCACGGATTGGACAGGGGGCTACAATGAGCAGTTCTTC
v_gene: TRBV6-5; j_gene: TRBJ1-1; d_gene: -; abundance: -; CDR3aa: CATKAQEETEAFF; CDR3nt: TGTGCCACCAAAGCTCAAGAAGAAACTGAAGCTTTCTTT
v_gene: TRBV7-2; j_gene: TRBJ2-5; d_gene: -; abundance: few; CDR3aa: CASSPYETQYF; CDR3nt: TGTGCCAGCAGCCCGTACGAGACCCAGTACTTC
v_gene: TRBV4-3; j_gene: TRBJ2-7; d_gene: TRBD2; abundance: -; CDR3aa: CASSHLLAGSSYEQYF; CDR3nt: TGCGCCAGCAGCCACCTACTAGCGGGGAGCTCCTACGAGCAGTACTTC
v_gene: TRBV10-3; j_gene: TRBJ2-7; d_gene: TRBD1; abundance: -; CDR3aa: CATGQGAYEQYF; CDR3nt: TGTGCCACTGGACAGGGGGCTTACGAGCAGTACTTC
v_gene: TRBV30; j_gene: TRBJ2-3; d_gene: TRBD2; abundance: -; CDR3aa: CAWSVLAGGGASTDTQYF; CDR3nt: TGTGCCTGGAGTGTACTAGCGGGAGGAGGGGCTAGCACAGATACGCAGTATTTT
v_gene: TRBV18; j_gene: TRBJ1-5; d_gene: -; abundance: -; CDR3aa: CASSPAGQPQHF; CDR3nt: TGTGCCAGCTCACCAGCGGGACAGCCCCAGCATTTT
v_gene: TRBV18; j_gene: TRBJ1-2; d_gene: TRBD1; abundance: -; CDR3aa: CASSPDKTGRVVNYGYTF; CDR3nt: TGTGCCAGCTCACCGGACAAGACAGGGAGGGTGGTAAACTATGGCTACACCTTC
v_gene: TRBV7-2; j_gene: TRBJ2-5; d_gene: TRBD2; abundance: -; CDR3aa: CASRPRLAGEETQYF; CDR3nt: TGTGCCAGCAGACCGAGACTAGCGGGAGAAGAGACCCAGTACTTC
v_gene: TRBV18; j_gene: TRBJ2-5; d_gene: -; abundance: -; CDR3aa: CASSPPGHVAETQYF; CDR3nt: TGTGCCAGCTCACCACCGGGACATGTGGCAGAGACCCAGTACTTC
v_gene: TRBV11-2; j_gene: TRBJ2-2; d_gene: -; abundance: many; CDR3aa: CASSSRQNTGELFF; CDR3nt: TGTGCCAGCAGCTCTAGACAGAACACCGGGGAGCTGTTTTTT
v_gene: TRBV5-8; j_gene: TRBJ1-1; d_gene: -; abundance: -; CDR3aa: CASSLVGGLNTEAFF; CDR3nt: TGTGCCAGCAGCTTGGTCGGGGGACTGAACACTGAAGCTTTCTTT
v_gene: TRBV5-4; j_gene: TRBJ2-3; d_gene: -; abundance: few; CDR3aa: CASSYGSSSTDTQYF; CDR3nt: TGTGCCAGCAGCTATGGCAGTTCTAGCACAGATACGCAGTATTTT
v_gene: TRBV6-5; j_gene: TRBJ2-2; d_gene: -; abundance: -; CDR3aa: CASSYRGELFF; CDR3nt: TGTGCCAGCAGTTACAGGGGGGAGCTGTTTTTT
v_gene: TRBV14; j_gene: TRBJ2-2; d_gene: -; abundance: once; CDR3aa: CASSKGGRGTGELFF; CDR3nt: TGTGCCAGCAGCAAAGGGGGGAGAGGCACCGGGGAGCTGTTTTTT
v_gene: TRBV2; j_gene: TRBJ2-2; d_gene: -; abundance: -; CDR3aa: CASSTGFTGELFF; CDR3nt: TGTGCCAGCAGTACAGGGTTCACCGGGGAGCTGTTTTTT
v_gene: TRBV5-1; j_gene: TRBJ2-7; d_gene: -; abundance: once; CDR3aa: CASSSGVSSYEQYF; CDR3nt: TGCGCCAGCAGCTCGGGCGTTAGCTCCTACGAGCAGTACTTC
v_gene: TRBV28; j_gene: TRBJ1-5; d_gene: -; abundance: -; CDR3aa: CASSLFSWDHSNQPQHF; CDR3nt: TGTGCCAGCAGTTTATTTAGCTGGGATCATAGCAATCAGCCCCAGCATTTT
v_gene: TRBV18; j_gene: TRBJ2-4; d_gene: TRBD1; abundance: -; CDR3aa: CASAPGQTLAKNIQYF; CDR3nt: TGTGCCAGCGCCCCGGGACAGACCCTAGCCAAAAACATTCAGTACTTC
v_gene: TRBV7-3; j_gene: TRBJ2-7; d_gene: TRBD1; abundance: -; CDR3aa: CASSLGGQFSYEQYF; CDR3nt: TGTGCCAGCAGCTTAGGGGGACAGTTCTCCTACGAGCAGTACTTC
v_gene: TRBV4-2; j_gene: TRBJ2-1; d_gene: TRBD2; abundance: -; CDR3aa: CASSQAPSRGGRANEQFF; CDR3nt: TGTGCCAGCAGCCAAGCCCCTAGTCGAGGCGGGAGGGCCAATGAGCAGTTCTTC
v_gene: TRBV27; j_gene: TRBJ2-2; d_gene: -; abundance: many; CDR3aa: CASRRGPNTGELFF; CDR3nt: TGTGCCAGCAGACGAGGGCCCAACACCGGGGAGCTGTTTTTT
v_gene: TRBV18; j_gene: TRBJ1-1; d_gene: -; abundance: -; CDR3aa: CASSPDQNTEAFF; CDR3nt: TGTGCCAGCTCACCAGACCAGAACACTGAAGCTTTCTTT
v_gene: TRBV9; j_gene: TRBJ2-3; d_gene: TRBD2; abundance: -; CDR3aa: CASSLAGGSTDTQYF; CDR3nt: TGTGCCAGCAGCCTAGCGGGAGGTAGCACAGATACGCAGTATTTT
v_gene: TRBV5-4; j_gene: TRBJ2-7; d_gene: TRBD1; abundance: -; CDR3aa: CASSFRDRGEQYF; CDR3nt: TGTGCCAGCAGCTTCCGGGACAGGGGTGAGCAGTACTTC
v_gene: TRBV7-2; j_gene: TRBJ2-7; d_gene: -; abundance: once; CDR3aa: CASSSDLTPYEQYF; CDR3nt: TGTGCCAGCAGTTCGGATCTAACTCCCTACGAGCAGTACTTC
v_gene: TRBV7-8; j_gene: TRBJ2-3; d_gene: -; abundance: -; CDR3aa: CASSSEEGADTQYF; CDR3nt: TGTGCCAGCAGCTCGGAGGAAGGAGCAGATACGCAGTATTTT
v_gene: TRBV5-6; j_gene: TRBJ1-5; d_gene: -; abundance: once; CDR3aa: CASSLFDNQPQHF; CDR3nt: TGTGCCAGCAGCTTGTTCGACAATCAGCCCCAGCATTTT
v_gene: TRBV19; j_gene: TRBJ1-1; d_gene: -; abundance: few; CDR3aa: CASSRQEYTEAFF; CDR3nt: TGTGCCAGTAGTCGGCAGGAGTACACTGAAGCTTTCTTT
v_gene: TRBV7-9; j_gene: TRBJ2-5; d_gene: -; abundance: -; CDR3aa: CASSLAGQEPSETQYF; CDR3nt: TGTGCCAGCAGCTTAGCGGGCCAGGAACCGTCGGAGACCCAGTACTTC
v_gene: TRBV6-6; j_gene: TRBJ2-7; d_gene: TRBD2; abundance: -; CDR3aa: CASSRTGLAGEQYF; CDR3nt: TGTGCCAGCAGTCGAACGGGACTAGCGGGCGAGCAGTACTTC
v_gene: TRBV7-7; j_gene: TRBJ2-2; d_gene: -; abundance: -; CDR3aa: CASGGAANTGELFF; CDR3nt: TGTGCCAGCGGGGGGGCAGCGAACACCGGGGAGCTGTTTTTT
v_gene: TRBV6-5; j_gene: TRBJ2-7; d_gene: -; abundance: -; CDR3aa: CASSERRGRQYF; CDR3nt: TGTGCCAGCAGTGAACGCAGGGGTCGGCAGTACTTC
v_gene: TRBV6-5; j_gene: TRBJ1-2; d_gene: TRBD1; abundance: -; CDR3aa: CASSYGQGSDGYTF; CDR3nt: TGTGCCAGCAGTTACGGACAGGGGAGTGATGGCTACACCTTC
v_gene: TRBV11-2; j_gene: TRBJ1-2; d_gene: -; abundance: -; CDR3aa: CASSTPAGRFNYGYTF; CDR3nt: TGTGCCAGCAGCACACCGGCAGGGCGATTTAACTATGGCTACACCTTC
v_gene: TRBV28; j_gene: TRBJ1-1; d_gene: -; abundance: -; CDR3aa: CASSSNTEAFF; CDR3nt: TGTGCCAGCAGTTCCAACACTGAAGCTTTCTTT
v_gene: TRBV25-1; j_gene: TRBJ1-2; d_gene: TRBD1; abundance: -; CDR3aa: CASSARDRDSYGYTF; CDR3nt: TGTGCCAGCAGTGCCCGGGACAGGGATAGCTATGGCTACACCTTC
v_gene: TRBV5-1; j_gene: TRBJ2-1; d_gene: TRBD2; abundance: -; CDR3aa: CASSLKTAGGPNEQFF; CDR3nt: TGCGCCAGCAGCTTGAAAACTGCGGGGGGGCCGAATGAGCAGTTCTTC
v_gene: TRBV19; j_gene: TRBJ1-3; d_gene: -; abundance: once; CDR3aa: CASRTPGASDPSGNTIYF; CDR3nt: TGTGCCAGTAGGACCCCGGGGGCCTCGGATCCCTCTGGAAACACCATATATTTT
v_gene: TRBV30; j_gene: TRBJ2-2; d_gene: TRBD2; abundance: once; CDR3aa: CAWTTIREVGELFF; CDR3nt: TGTGCCTGGACCACCATCCGGGAGGTTGGGGAGCTGTTTTTT
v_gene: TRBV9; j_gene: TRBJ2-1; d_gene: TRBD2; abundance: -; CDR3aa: CASSVQAGGSYNEQFF; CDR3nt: TGTGCCAGCAGCGTACAGGCGGGAGGCTCCTACAATGAGCAGTTCTTC
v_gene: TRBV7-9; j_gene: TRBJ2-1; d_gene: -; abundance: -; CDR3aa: CASSRVIEQFF; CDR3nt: TGTGCCAGCAGCAGGGTGATTGAGCAGTTCTTC
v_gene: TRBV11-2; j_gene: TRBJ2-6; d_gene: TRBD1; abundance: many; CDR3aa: CASSNRDRVSGANVLTF; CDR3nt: TGTGCCAGCAGCAATAGGGACAGGGTCTCTGGGGCCAACGTCCTGACTTTC
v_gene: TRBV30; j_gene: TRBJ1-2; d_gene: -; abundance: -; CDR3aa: CAWSKAVGYGYTF; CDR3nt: TGTGCCTGGAGTAAGGCGGTCGGCTATGGCTACACCTTC
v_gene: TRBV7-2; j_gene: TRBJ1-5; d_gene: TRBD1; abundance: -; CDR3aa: CASSFDRGINQPQHF; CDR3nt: TGTGCCAGCAGCTTCGACAGGGGGATCAATCAGCCCCAGCATTTT
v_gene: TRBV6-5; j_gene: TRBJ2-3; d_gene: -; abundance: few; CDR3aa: CASRLIIEDTQYF; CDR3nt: TGTGCCAGCAGGCTCATAATCGAGGATACGCAGTATTTT
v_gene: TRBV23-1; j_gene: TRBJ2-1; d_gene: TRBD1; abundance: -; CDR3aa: CASSHFRRTGANNEQFF; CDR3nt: TGCGCCAGCAGTCACTTCCGACGGACAGGGGCCAACAATGAGCAGTTCTTC
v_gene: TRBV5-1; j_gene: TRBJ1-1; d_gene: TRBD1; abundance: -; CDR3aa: CASSLWGQGVTEAFF; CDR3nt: TGCGCCAGCAGCTTGTGGGGACAGGGGGTTACTGAAGCTTTCTTT
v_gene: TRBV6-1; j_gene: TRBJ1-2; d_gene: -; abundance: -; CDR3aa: CASSEAYGYTF; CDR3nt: TGTGCCAGCAGTGAAGCCTATGGCTACACCTTC
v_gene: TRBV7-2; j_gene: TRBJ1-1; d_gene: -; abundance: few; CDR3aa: CASSLSGVNTEAFF; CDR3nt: TGTGCCAGCAGCTTATCAGGGGTGAACACTGAAGCTTTCTTT
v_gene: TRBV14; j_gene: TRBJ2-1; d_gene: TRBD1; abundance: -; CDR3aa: CASSRDRGSNEQFF; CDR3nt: TGTGCCAGCAGCCGGGACAGGGGGTCAAATGAGCAGTTCTTC
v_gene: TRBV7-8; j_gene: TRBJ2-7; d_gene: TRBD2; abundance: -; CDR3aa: CASSLGLAVAYEQYF; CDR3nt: TGTGCCAGCAGCTTAGGGCTAGCGGTTGCCTACGAGCAGTACTTC